Listed below are T cell receptor beta chains from one sample, sequenced in a study of blood T cell repertoires in COVID-19. The data were produced by immunoSEQ multiplex PCR, yet TCRdb's version contains in-frame clones alone and is incomplete. The data hold 200,000 to 250,000 clones, with 65% to 90% observed a single time. Material for sequencing was peripheral blood. The origin of the receptors is a woman in her 70s with COVID-19, enrolled during active disease. CDR3s include the opening cysteine and the closing phenylalanine or tryptophan. The order of the fields is clone size, D gene, J gene, V gene, CDR3 DNA, CDR3 protein. A D gene is named only where the DNA matches it firmly. Part of the rows lack a size; the others show once, few, many or a class for expanded clones.

once	NA	TRBJ1-1	TRBV6-4	TGTGCCAGCAGTGACGGGGGGGAGGACACTGAAGCTTTCTTT	CASSDGGEDTEAFF
NA	NA	TRBJ1-2	TRBV19	TGTGCCAGTAGTATAGGACGACAGGTCGGCTACACCTTC	CASSIGRQVGYTF
NA	NA	TRBJ2-7	TRBV3-1/TRBV3-2	TGTGCCAGCAGCCAAGGGGGGCACGAACAGGAGATAGTCTACGAGCAGTACTTC	CASSQGGHEQEIVYEQYF
many	TRBD1	TRBJ2-2	TRBV7-9	TGTGCCAGCAGCCTGACAGGGGGCACCGGGGAGCTGTTTTTT	CASSLTGGTGELFF
NA	NA	TRBJ1-1	TRBV2	TGTGCCAGCAGGGAGGGACGGGGCACTGAAGCTTTCTTT	CASREGRGTEAFF
NA	NA	TRBJ2-7	TRBV3-1/TRBV3-2	TGTGCCAGCAGCCACCCCAGGACCAGGGACTACGAGCAGTACTTC	CASSHPRTRDYEQYF
NA	NA	TRBJ2-2	TRBV11-3	TGTGCCAGCAGCTTGGGGCCCGGGGAGCTGTTTTTT	CASSLGPGELFF
NA	TRBD1	TRBJ2-7	TRBV9	TGTGCCAGCAGCGTAGCGGGACAGGGCTACGAGCAGTACTTC	CASSVAGQGYEQYF
NA	NA	TRBJ1-3	TRBV5-1	TGCGCCAGCAGCCCTCAGGGGGGAAACACCATATATTTT	CASSPQGGNTIYF
few	NA	TRBJ2-5	TRBV30	TGTGCCTGGAGTCGCCGTCGGGGTTTGGAGAGACCCCGCCAAGAGACCCAGTACTTC	CAWSRRRGLERPRQETQYF
NA	TRBD2	TRBJ2-7	TRBV5-1	TGCGCCAGCAGCTTGCCTAGCGGGGGGTTAGCCTACGAGCAGTACTTC	CASSLPSGGLAYEQYF
NA	NA	TRBJ2-7	TRBV5-5	TGTGCCAGCAGCCTCCCAACCCCTTCGGGGGACGAGCAGTACTTC	CASSLPTPSGDEQYF
NA	TRBD1	TRBJ1-5	TRBV19	TGTGCCAGTAGTATGACAGGGAGGCAGCCCCAGCATTTT	CASSMTGRQPQHF
NA	TRBD1	TRBJ1-2	TRBV6-2/TRBV6-3	TGTGCCAGCAGTCCCTTGGAACAGGGGCTATATGGCTACACCTTC	CASSPLEQGLYGYTF
NA	NA	TRBJ1-1	TRBV2	TGTGCCAGCAGTGAAGTAAAAGCTTTCTTT	CASSEVKAFF
NA	NA	TRBJ2-7	TRBV5-6	TGTGCCAGCAGCTTAGGCGACAGGGACTTTTACGAGCAGTACTTC	CASSLGDRDFYEQYF
NA	NA	TRBJ2-2	TRBV11-2	TGTGCCAGCAGCTTTACGAACACCGGGGAGCTGTTTTTT	CASSFTNTGELFF
NA	TRBD1	TRBJ1-2	TRBV2	TGTGCCAGCACCTACCTGCCGGGACAGGGGTTGGGGGGCTACACCTTC	CASTYLPGQGLGGYTF